The 3 T cell receptor beta chains presented below share a single source sample, sequenced in a study of identifying expanded T cells in peripheral blood (dated by TCRdb to about 2019). To prepare the library, the immunoSEQ multiplex PCR assay was applied. TCRdb stores this immuneACCESS table with in-frame sequences only. Part of the clones is absent; in the studies checked, under half of the shortfall reflects unresolved V genes, and no reason is known for the rest. This sample holds about 97,000 clones; 88% were observed only once. Less than 15% of the sample comes from the top ten. Sequenced input: blood. These TCRs come from a person aged 18 to 75 in good health.

This sequence joins TRBV4-3 and TRBJ1-5; TRBD1 matches 8 bases. Germline-derived CDR1 and CDR2 are LGHNA and YSLEER. Trimming cost V 1 base and J 1 base; bases outside gene matches: 6. This CDR3 has 17 amino acids. The CDR3, as DNA: TGCGCCAGCAGCCAAGGACTGAGACAGGGGAGCAATCAGCCCCAGCATTTT. The encoded protein is CASSQGLRQGSNQPQHF.

This chain uses TRBV6-5 with TRBJ2-7; D gene uncertain. Trimming took off 2 bases at V and 0 bases at J, with 8 bases between the two ends. The length of the CDR3 is 14 residues. Germline CDR1 is MNHEY and CDR2 is SVGAGI. In nucleotides, the CDR3 is TGTGCCAGCAGTTACAGCCGGAGCTCCTACGAGCAGTACTTC. Translating gives CASSYSRSSYEQYF.

This chain joins TRBV7-2 and TRBJ2-7, with D uncertain. Germline CDR1 reads SGHTA; CDR2 reads FQGNSA. With 8 bases removed from V and 6 bases from J, the gap between germline ends came to 8 bases. This CDR3 has 10 residues. CDR3 nucleotides: TGTGCCAGCGGAAGATCCGAGCAGTACTTC. Translated: CASGRSEQYF.